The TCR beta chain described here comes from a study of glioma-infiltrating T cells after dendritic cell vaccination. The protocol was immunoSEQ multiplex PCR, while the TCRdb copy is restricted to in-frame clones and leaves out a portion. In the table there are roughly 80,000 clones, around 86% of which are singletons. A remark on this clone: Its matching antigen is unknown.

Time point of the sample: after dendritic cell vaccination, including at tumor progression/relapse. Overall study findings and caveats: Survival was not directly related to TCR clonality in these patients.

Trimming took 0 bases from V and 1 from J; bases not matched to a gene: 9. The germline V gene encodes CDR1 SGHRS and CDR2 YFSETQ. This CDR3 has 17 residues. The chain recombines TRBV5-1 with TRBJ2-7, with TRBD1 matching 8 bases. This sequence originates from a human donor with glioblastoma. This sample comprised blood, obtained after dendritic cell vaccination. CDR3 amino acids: CASSLAGTGTLSYEQYF. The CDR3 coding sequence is TGCGCCAGCAGCTTGGCCGGGACAGGAACCCTTTCCTACGAGCAGTACTTC.